A single sample gave rise to the 10 T cell receptor beta chains below, sequenced in a study of PD-1 blockade in classical Hodgkin lymphoma. Assay: immunoSEQ multiplex PCR; the TCRdb copy retains only in-frame clones and omits some. Of approximately 90,000 clones in the sample, 83% were seen once. Time point reported: cycle 4 day 1 (C4D1), after 6 weeks of nivolumab. Every one of the patients relapsed after autologous stem cell transplantation (brentuximab vedotin exposure was variable). The starting material was peripheral blood mononuclear cells (PBMCs), obtained before the fourth cycle of nivolumab. All receptors come from a human donor with classical Hodgkin lymphoma.

The chain joins TRBV5-1 to TRBJ1-4; 9 bases are shared with TRBD1. V dropped 3 bases and J dropped 8; count of bases not matched to a gene: 11. The germline CDR1 and CDR2 sequences are SGHRS and YFSETQ. This CDR3 contains 16 residues. CDR3 residues: CASSSGQGRVKEKLFF. Here the CDR3 DNA reads TGCGCCAGCAGCTCCGGACAGGGGAGGGTCAAAGAAAAACTGTTTTTT.

The CDR3 reads CASSIAPGGSYEQYF. The CDR3 DNA follows: TGTGCCAGTAGTATAGCCCCGGGAGGCTCCTACGAGCAGTACTTC. This sequence joins TRBV19 and TRBJ2-7, with TRBD2 matching over 7 bases. Germline-derived CDR1 and CDR2 are LNHDA and SQIVND (reference sequence). The J segment lost 0 bases and the V segment lost 1 base, leaving 3 bases of the junction unmatched. CDR3 length equals 15 residues.

This clone turned up a few times. V and J are TRBV10-3 and TRBJ2-5; tentatively, D is TRBD1 or TRBD2 (7 bases each). V dropped 8 bases and J dropped 5 bases, with 18 bases sitting between them. Germline CDR1 ENHRY, CDR2 SYGVKD. The CDR3 is 14 residues long. The CDR3 DNA reads TGTGCCATCGGGGGGGACAGCCCCCGGGAGACCCAGTACTTC. Translation: CAIGGDSPRETQYF.

This rearrangement joins TRBV11-3 to TRBJ1-1; the D gene is possibly TRBD1 (6 bases). Germline assignment: CDR1 SGHNT and CDR2 YENEEA. The CDR3 has 13 amino acids. Between the trimmed V and J ends, which lost 4 bases and 7 bases, there was a span of 13 bases. CDR3 coding DNA: TGTGCCAGCAGCTCCGGGGGGCAGTTTGAAGCTTTCTTT. This sequence encodes CASSSGGQFEAFF.

This clone was observed once. The chain carries TRBV5-1 and TRBJ2-5; TRBD2 matches 13 bases. CDR1 is SGHRS, CDR2 YFSETQ, per germline. The J segment lost 0 bases and the V segment lost 3 bases, leaving 11 bases of the junction unmatched. The CDR3 totals 19 residues. CDR3 protein: CASSWGLMGLAGNQETQYF. CDR3 nucleotides: TGCGCCAGCAGCTGGGGGCTTATGGGACTAGCGGGAAACCAAGAGACCCAGTACTTC.

This chain joins TRBV21-1 and TRBJ2-7; TRBD1, the D gene given by the table, was not confirmed from the DNA. TRBV21-1 is a recognized pseudogene. CDR3 size: 16 residues. CDR3 protein: CASSQTRSDRGNEQYF. As DNA, the CDR3 is TGTGCCAGCAGCCAGACCCGATCGGACAGGGGGAACGAGCAGTACTTC.

In DNA form, the CDR3 reads TGCGCCAGCAGCCTGGGGACAGGCCCAAATCAGCCCCAGCATTTT. This translates into CASSLGTGPNQPQHF. This chain uses TRBV5-1 with TRBJ1-5; 8 positions match TRBD1. The CDR3 has 15 amino acids. Germline CDR1 and CDR2: SGHRS and YFSETQ. The trim removed 4 bases at V and 4 bases at J, leaving 7 bases unmatched.

This chain connects TRBV7-2 to TRBJ1-1, with TRBD1 identical over 7 bases. Per the germline V gene, CDR1 is SGHTA and CDR2 is FQGNSA. Trimming cost V 0 bases and J 11 bases; bases outside gene matches: 15. There are 16 residues in the CDR3. CDR3 protein: CASSLASTGTEFSAFF. In nucleotides, the CDR3 is TGTGCCAGCAGCTTAGCGTCGACAGGGACGGAGTTTTCGGCTTTCTTT.

The V and J genes are TRBV30 and TRBJ2-7, with D unclear. V was pared by 4 bases and J by 4 bases, with 23 bases between. Germline V lookup: CDR1 GTSNPN, CDR2 SVGIG (reference sequence). This CDR3 is 16 amino acids long. In DNA form, the CDR3 reads TGTGCCTGGACTAAGGCGGTTTCCCTCACCCCATACGAGCAGTACTTC. Translating it yields CAWTKAVSLTPYEQYF.

This clone appeared a single time. This chain connects TRBV6-5 to TRBJ2-7; D unclear. Trimming stripped 4 bases from V and 2 bases from J, with 12 bases between. CDR1 and CDR2 from the germline V gene are MNHEY and SVGAGI. The length of the CDR3 is 14 residues. The CDR3 region has the DNA TGTGCCAGCAGTTTGGGATTAACCACCTACGAGCAGTACTTC. This translates into CASSLGLTTYEQYF.